This TCR beta chain was recorded in a study of cytomegalovirus exposure and HLA in healthy donors. Broader study findings: An analysis that was carried out later associated 16,951 TCR beta sequences with HLA alleles at 0.05 false discovery rate.

The CDR3 spans 15 residues. Germline values: CDR1 MNHEY, CDR2 SMNVEV (reference sequence). It was with 60 Vbeta and 13 Jbeta primers that the PCR ran. Sequencing used immunoSEQ multiplex PCR; TCRdb keeps in-frame clones, though not all of them. The sample yields tens of thousands of clones, 70% to 85% seen once. As concerns this clone: Its cognate antigen is unknown.

Sequencing was carried out using PBMCs. This sequence originates from a man aged 45-65 years in good health and CMV-seronegative. The chain uses TRBV27 and TRBJ2-5, with TRBD1 identical over 7 bases. The tail of the sequence fits TRBJ2-7 better, so the J call may be wrong. The CDR3 DNA is TGTGCCAGCAGTCCGACAGGGAATGTTGTCTACGAGCAGTACTTC. Translating gives CASSPTGNVVYEQYF.